This passage covers 8 T cell receptor beta chains from one sample sequenced in a study of blood T cell repertoires in COVID-19. Some clones are missing from TCRdb's copy, which holds only in-frame ones; the method was immunoSEQ multiplex PCR. The repertoire includes approximately 140,000 clones, 65% to 90% of them detected once, and about 2.3% sits in the top ten. Sequencing used PBMCs or T cells enriched from blood (not recorded which). The receptors originated from a woman aged 50 to 60 who had recovered from COVID-19.

J is TRBJ1-1 and V is TRBV10-3; 12 nucleotides align to TRBD1. This CDR3 comprises 15 residues. V shed 6 bases and J 0 bases; nucleotides not matched to a gene: 2. Looked up from germline, CDR1 is ENHRY and CDR2 is SYGVKD. In DNA form, the CDR3 reads TGTGCCATCAGGGGACAGGGGGCAGTGAACACTGAAGCTTTCTTT. Translated: CAIRGQGAVNTEAFF.

The chain employs TRBV5-1 and TRBJ1-2, with 7 positions matching TRBD1. Germline CDR1 is SGHRS and CDR2 is YFSETQ. Trimming cost V 0 bases and J 6 bases; bases outside gene matches: 2. The CDR3 consists of 13 residues. The CDR3 sequence is CASSLGGTDGYTF. The CDR3 nucleotides are TGCGCCAGCAGCTTGGGGGGGACAGATGGCTACACCTTC.

The chain couples TRBV27 to TRBJ1-5, with D perhaps TRBD1 (5 bases). V shed 5 bases and J shed 4 bases, with 21 bases lying between them. Germline-derived CDR1 and CDR2 are MNHEY and SMNVEV (reference sequence). The CDR3 is 17 residues long. In nucleotides, the CDR3 is TGTGCCAGCAGTCCGTTGGGGAGGGGAGGAAGGAATCAGCCCCAGCATTTT. The encoded protein is CASSPLGRGGRNQPQHF.

The chain has TRBV2 and TRBJ2-3; 9 nucleotides align to TRBD2. The CDR3 is made up of 16 amino acids. Trimming at V came to 3 bases and at J to 6 bases, leaving 10 bases not matched to a gene. CDR1 and CDR2 (germline): SNHLY, FYNNEI. CDR3 sequence reads: CASSERLAGTFDTQYF. CDR3 DNA sequence: TGTGCCAGCAGTGAGAGGCTAGCGGGGACTTTTGATACGCAGTATTTT.

The chain carries TRBV13 and TRBJ1-1; D gene ambiguous. Germline V CDR1 and CDR2: PRHDT, FYEKMQ (reference sequence). The CDR3 has 14 amino acids. Deletions cut 5 bases from V and 6 bases from J, with 16 bases between. The CDR3 region has the DNA TGTGCCAGCAGCAGGAATCTCGGGAGGTCTGAAGCTTTCTTT. Protein product: CASSRNLGRSEAFF.

This clone occurred a few times. The rearrangement uses TRBV2 and TRBJ1-2, with D tentatively TRBD1 (5 bases). CDR3 length equals 14 residues. The germline V and J ends were trimmed by 8 bases and 4 bases, with 17 bases remaining between them. Germline V gene data show CDR1 as SNHLY and CDR2 as FYNNEI. CDR3 region: CASGAGDAIYGYTF. The DNA for the CDR3 is TGTGCCAGCGGGGCAGGAGACGCTATCTATGGCTACACCTTC.

This chain connects TRBV5-1 to TRBJ2-1, with 9 nucleotides matching TRBD2. The V segment lost 0 bases and the J segment 9 bases; nucleotides outside the gene matches: 16. This CDR3 spans 18 amino acids. Germline CDR1 reads SGHRS; CDR2 reads YFSETQ. This chain's CDR3 is CASSLVAGGRSEFGEQFF. The DNA for the CDR3 is TGCGCCAGCAGCTTGGTTGCGGGGGGGCGGTCGGAATTCGGTGAGCAGTTCTTC.

This clone was seen only once. The CDR3 coding sequence is TGTGCCAGCAGTGCCCGACTAGCGGGGGAGCCACCTGTATACGAGCAGTACTTC. This sequence encodes CASSARLAGEPPVYEQYF. The chain uses TRBV6-1 and TRBJ2-7; 12 bases are a match to TRBD2. Unmatched junction bases numbered 14, after V lost 4 bases and J lost 4 bases. This CDR3 is 18 amino acids long. Germline CDR1 is MNHNS and CDR2 is SASEGT.